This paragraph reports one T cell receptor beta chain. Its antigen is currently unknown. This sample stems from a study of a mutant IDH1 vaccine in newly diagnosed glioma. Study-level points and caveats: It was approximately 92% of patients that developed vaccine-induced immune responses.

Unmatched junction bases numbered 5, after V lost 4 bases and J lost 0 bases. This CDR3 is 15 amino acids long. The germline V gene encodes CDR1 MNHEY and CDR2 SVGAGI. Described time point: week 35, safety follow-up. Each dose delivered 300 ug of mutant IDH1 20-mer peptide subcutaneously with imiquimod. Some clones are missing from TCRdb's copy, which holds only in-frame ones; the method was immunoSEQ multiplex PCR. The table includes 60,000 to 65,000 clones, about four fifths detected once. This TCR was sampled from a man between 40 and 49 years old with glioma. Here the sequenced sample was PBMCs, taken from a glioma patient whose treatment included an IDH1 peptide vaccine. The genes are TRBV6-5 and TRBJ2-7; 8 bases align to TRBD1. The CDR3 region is CASSFRTGYSYEQYF. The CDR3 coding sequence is TGTGCCAGCAGTTTCCGGACAGGGTACTCCTACGAGCAGTACTTC.